This T cell receptor beta chain was found in a study of cytotoxic CD8 clonotypes in ibrutinib-treated CLL. Across the whole study: Of the patients, roughly 10 were relapsed/refractory, about 15 treatment-naive and some 17 IGHV unmutated. Collecting the response samples happened after a median 12 months of treatment, with a range of 6 to 36. Findings and limits, study-wide: Clonality was higher at ibrutinib response and returned toward baseline at progression. Public clonotypes, rarely seen, contracted or held steady on treatment.

In the case of this clone: Its target is not known.

The V end was cut by 4 bases, the J end by 5 bases, with 8 bases between. Germline lookup yields CDR1 GTSNPN and CDR2 SVGIG (reference sequence). The CDR3 contains 11 residues. The data were produced by immunoSEQ multiplex PCR, yet TCRdb's version contains in-frame clones alone and is incomplete. The data hold tens of thousands of clones, with about 82% observed a single time. The receptor comes from a human donor with chronic lymphocytic leukemia. The source was PBMCs, collected before ibrutinib treatment. The genes are TRBV30 and TRBJ1-2; D is undetermined. The CDR3, as DNA: TGTGCCTGGAACCTACGGTATGGCTACACCTTC. It is translated as CAWNLRYGYTF.